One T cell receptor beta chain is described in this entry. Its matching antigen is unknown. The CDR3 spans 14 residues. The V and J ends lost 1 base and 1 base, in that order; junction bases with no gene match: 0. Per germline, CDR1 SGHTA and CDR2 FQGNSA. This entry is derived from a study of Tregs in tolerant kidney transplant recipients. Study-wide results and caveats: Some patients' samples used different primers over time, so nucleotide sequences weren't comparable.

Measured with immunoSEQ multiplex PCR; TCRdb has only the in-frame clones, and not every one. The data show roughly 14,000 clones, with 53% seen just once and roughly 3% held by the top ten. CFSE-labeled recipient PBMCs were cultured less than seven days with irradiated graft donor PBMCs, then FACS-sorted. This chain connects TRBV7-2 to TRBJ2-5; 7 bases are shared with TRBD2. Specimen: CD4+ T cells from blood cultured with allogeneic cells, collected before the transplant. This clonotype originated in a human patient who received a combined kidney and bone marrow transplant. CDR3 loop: CASSLGGGQETQYF. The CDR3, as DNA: TGTGCCAGCAGCTTAGGGGGGGGCCAAGAGACCCAGTACTTC.